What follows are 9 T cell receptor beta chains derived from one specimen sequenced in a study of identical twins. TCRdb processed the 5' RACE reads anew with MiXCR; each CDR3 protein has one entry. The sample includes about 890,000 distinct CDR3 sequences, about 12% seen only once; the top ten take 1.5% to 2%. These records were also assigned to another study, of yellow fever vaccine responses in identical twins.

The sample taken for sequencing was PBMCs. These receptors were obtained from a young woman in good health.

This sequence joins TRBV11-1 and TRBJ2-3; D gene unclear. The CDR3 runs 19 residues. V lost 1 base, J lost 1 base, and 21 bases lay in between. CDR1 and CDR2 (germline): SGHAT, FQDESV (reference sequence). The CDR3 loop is CASSLGLISSTAGTDTQYF. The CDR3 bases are TGTGCCAGCAGCTTAGGGCTAATATCAAGTACCGCCGGCACAGATACGCAGTATTTT.

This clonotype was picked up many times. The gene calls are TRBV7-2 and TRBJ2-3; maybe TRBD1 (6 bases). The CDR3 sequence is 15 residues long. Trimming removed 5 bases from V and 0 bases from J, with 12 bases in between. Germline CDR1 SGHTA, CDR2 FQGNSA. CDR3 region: CASSQGTPSTDTQYF. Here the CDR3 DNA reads TGTGCCAGCAGCCAGGGGACCCCTAGCACAGATACGCAGTATTTT.

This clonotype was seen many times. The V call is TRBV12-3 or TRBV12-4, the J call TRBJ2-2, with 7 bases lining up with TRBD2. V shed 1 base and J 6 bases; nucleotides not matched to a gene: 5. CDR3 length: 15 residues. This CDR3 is CASSLVRERAGELFF. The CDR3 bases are TGTGCCAGCAGTTTAGTGCGGGAGCGAGCCGGGGAGCTGTTTTTT.

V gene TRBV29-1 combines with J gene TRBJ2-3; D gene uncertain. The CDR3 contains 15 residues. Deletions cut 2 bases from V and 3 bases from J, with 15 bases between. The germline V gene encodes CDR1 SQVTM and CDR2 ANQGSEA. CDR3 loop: CSVESLEDPTDTQYF. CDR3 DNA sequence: TGCAGCGTTGAATCTCTCGAAGACCCTACAGATACGCAGTATTTT.

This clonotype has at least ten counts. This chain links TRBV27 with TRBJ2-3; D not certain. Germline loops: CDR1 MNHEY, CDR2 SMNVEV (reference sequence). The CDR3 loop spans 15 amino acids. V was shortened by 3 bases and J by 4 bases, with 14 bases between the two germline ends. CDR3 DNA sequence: TGTGCCAGCAGTTTGGCCCGAGCTGGCGCAGATACGCAGTATTTT. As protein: CASSLARAGADTQYF.

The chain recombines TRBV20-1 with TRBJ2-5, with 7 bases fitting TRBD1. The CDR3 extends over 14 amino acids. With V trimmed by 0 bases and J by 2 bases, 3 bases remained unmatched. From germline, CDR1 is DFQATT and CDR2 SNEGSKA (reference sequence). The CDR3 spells CSAREGTVQETQYF. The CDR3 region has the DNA TGCAGTGCTAGAGAAGGGACAGTACAAGAGACCCAGTACTTC.

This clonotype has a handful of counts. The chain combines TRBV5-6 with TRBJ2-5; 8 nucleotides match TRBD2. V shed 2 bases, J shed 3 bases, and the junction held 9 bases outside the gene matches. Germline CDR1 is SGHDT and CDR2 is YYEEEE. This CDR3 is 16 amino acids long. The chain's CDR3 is CASSFAPRGGEETQYF. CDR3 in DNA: TGTGCCAGCAGCTTTGCTCCACGGGGGGGCGAAGAGACCCAGTACTTC.

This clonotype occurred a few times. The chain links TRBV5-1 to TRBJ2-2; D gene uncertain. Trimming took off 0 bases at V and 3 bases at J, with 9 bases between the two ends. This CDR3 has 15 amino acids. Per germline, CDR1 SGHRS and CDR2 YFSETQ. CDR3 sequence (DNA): TGCGCCAGCAGCTTGGAAGGCAGCTACACCGGGGAGCTGTTTTTT. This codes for CASSLEGSYTGELFF.

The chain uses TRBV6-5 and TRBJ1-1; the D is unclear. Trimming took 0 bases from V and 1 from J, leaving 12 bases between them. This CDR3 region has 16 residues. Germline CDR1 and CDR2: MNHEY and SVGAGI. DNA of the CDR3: TGTGCCAGCAGTTACTCTACGAACCGAGGGAACACTGAAGCTTTCTTT. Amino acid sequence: CASSYSTNRGNTEAFF.